This TCR beta chain was obtained from a study of cytotoxic CD8 clonotypes in ibrutinib-treated CLL. Study in general: Included were 11 relapsed/refractory and over 14 treatment-naive patients, of whom fewer than 18 were IGHV unmutated. Response samples were obtained once patients had received a median about 12 months of treatment, range 6 to 36. Whole-study results and caveats: Under treatment, the uncommon public clonotypes either contracted or remained stable.

Comments on this clone: Its antigen is undetermined.

Germline V lookup: CDR1 MGHDK, CDR2 SYGVNS. Between the trimmed V and J ends, which lost 3 bases and 3 bases, there was a span of 8 bases. CDR3 length equals 14 residues. Some clones are missing from TCRdb's copy, which holds only in-frame ones; the method was immunoSEQ multiplex PCR. The table records over 150,000 clones, roughly 77% of them present only once. This TCR was sampled from a human donor with chronic lymphocytic leukemia. The rearrangement links TRBV25-1 to TRBJ2-2; maybe TRBD2 (6 bases). The sequencing here drew on PBMCs, taken after 12 months of ibrutinib treatment. The CDR3 nucleotides are TGTGCCAGCAGTGACTGGGGGGACACCGGGGAGCTGTTTTTT. It yields the protein CASSDWGDTGELFF.